One sample yielded the 17 T cell receptor beta chains listed below, sequenced in a study of long-term antiretroviral therapy in people with HIV. An immunoSEQ assay, version v3.0, was performed at survey level. Using immunoSEQ multiplex PCR, the repertoire was profiled, and TCRdb retains in-frame clones only, with some absent. This sample has roughly 36,000 clones, with 80% to 90% found just once. The sample was unsorted PBMCs, taken 0.4 years before starting antiretroviral therapy. The receptors shown here come from a man aged 18 to 30 with HIV.

This clone was observed a single time. The gene calls are TRBV28 and TRBJ1-5; D call uncertain. This CDR3 contains 15 residues. Per germline, CDR1 MDHEN and CDR2 SYDVKM. V dropped 0 bases and J dropped 1 base, with 7 bases sitting between them. The CDR3 protein is CASSLWVGSNQPQHF. As DNA, the CDR3 is TGTGCCAGCAGTTTATGGGTGGGGAGCAATCAGCCCCAGCATTTT. The full variable domain, its missing parts supplied by reference TRBV28 and TRBJ1-5, is DVKVTQSSRYLVKRTGEKVFLECVQDMDHENMFWYRQDPGLGLRLIYFSYDVKMKEKGDIPEGYSVSREKKERFSLILESASTNQTSMYLCASSLWVGSNQPQHFGDGTRLSIL.

The J gene is TRBJ2-1, the V gene TRBV7-8; D is unresolved. Per germline, CDR1 SGHVS and CDR2 FQNEAQ. The germline V and J ends were trimmed by 5 bases and 9 bases, with 8 bases remaining between them. The length of the CDR3 is 11 residues. Written as DNA, the CDR3 is TGTGCCAGCAGCCCGGACCCTGAGCAGTTCTTC. Its translation is CASSPDPEQFF.

This chain uses TRBV30 with TRBJ2-2; no definite D call. Germline V lookup: CDR1 GTSNPN, CDR2 SVGIG (reference sequence). Trimming cost V 0 bases and J 8 bases, with 4 bases left between them. The CDR3 consists of 11 residues. CDR3 residues: CAWSVVGELFF. For the CDR3, the DNA is TGTGCCTGGAGTGTTGTGGGGGAGCTGTTTTTT.

The gene calls are TRBV7-6 and TRBJ2-2; a possible D gene is TRBD2 (6 bases). The CDR3 spans 13 residues. The V end was cut by 5 bases, the J end by 6 bases, with 10 bases between. Looked up from germline, CDR1 is SGHVS and CDR2 is FNYEAQ. This CDR3 reads CASSPREAGELFF. CDR3 coding DNA: TGTGCCAGCAGCCCCAGGGAGGCCGGGGAGCTGTTTTTT.

This chain uses TRBV27 with TRBJ2-1; the D is unclear. The germline V gene encodes CDR1 MNHEY and CDR2 SMNVEV (reference sequence). Trimming removed 3 bases from V and 2 bases from J, with 11 bases in between. CDR3 size: 15 residues. The chain's CDR3 is CASSLEPKPYNEQFF. DNA of the CDR3: TGTGCCAGCAGTTTGGAGCCAAAACCCTACAATGAGCAGTTCTTC.

The rearrangement uses TRBV6-5 and TRBJ1-3, with D uncertain. This CDR3 contains 12 residues. V lost 9 bases, J lost 8 bases, and 14 bases lay in between. Looked up from germline, CDR1 is MNHEY and CDR2 is SVGAGI. The CDR3 DNA follows: TGTGCCAGTCGCACGGGAGTAGACACCATATATTTT. Encoded protein: CASRTGVDTIYF.

This chain links TRBV28 with TRBJ2-5, with D perhaps matching TRBD1 or TRBD2 (5 bases each). The V gene's germline CDR1 is MDHEN and CDR2 SYDVKM. This CDR3 is built from 14 residues. Trimming took 6 bases from V and 9 from J, leaving 20 bases between them. The CDR3 coding sequence is TGTGCCAGCAGCCTTGGGACGGCTGGGGAGTCCCAGTACTTC. Translated, it gives CASSLGTAGESQYF.

This clone was recorded once. The J gene is TRBJ1-4, the V gene TRBV10-2; TRBD1 is a possible D gene (6 bases). This CDR3 region has 17 residues. Trimming cost V 8 bases and J 0 bases, with 19 bases left between them. Germline CDR1 and CDR2: WSHSY and SAAADI. The CDR3 sequence: CASARGGEIATNEKLFF. CDR3 sequence (DNA): TGCGCCAGCGCCCGCGGGGGCGAAATTGCAACTAATGAAAAACTGTTTTTT.

Concerning this clone itself: Compared with germline, one end of the junction differs, possibly owing to a read error. The chain joins TRBV7-7 to TRBJ2-5; 7 nucleotides align to TRBD2. The CDR3 totals 18 residues. Germline CDR1 reads SSHAT; CDR2 reads FNYEAQ (reference sequence). In DNA form, the CDR3 reads TGTGCTAGCAGCCTCGGGAGACCCCGGGACTACAACCAAGAGACCCAGTACTTC. Translation: CASSLGRPRDYNQETQYF.

By its share, this clone is medium-sized. The J gene is TRBJ2-7, the V gene TRBV13; 7 bases agree with TRBD1. The V gene end was trimmed by 3 bases and the J gene end by 9 bases; junction bases not matched to a gene: 8. Germline assignment: CDR1 PRHDT and CDR2 FYEKMQ (reference sequence). This CDR3 contains 13 residues. This chain's CDR3 is CASSFEYRGGQYF. The CDR3 bases are TGTGCCAGCAGCTTCGAATACAGGGGCGGGCAGTACTTC.

Of note for this clone: An end of the junction differs from the germline gene, which may be a read error. This chain joins TRBV5-3 and TRBJ2-7; TRBD2 aligns across 9 bases. TRBV5-3 counts as an open reading frame of uncertain function. This CDR3 is built from 13 residues. The CDR3 DNA is TGTGCCAGCAGCTGGACTAGCGATAACGAGCAGTACTTC. As protein: CASSWTSDNEQYF.

This clone showed up just a few times. Other DNA sequences in the same sample also yield this CDR3. The gene calls are TRBV11-1 and TRBJ2-7, with TRBD2 as a possible D gene (5 bases). Germline V gene sequence: CDR1 SGHAT, CDR2 FQDESV (reference sequence). Between the trimmed V and J ends, which lost 0 bases and 0 bases, there was a span of 6 bases. This CDR3 has 14 amino acids. CDR3 loop: CASSLAGSSYEQYF. The CDR3, as DNA: TGTGCCAGCAGCTTAGCAGGGAGCTCCTACGAGCAGTACTTC.

The chain couples TRBV5-8 to TRBJ2-7, with D hard to call. The germline V and J ends were trimmed by 1 base and 9 bases, with 2 bases remaining between them. The length of the CDR3 is 9 residues. Germline assignment: CDR1 SGHTS and CDR2 YDEGEE. This CDR3 is CASSLLQYF. The CDR3 DNA follows: TGTGCCAGCAGCTTGTTGCAGTACTTC.

The table lists this clone with a few counts. V usage is TRBV6-5 and J usage is TRBJ1-2; D perhaps matches TRBD1 (5 bases). Germline CDR1 is MNHEY and CDR2 is SVGAGI. Trimming stripped 6 bases from V and 4 bases from J, with 15 bases between. The CDR3 is made up of 14 amino acids. The CDR3 DNA sequence: TGTGCCAGCAGGGAACAGGCGTTTAGCTATGGCTACACCTTC. The encoded protein is CASREQAFSYGYTF.

The chain uses TRBV2 and TRBJ2-7; TRBD2 agrees at 7 bases. The CDR3 has 15 residues. CDR1 is SNHLY, CDR2 FYNNEI, per germline. With V trimmed by 6 bases and J by 0 bases, 8 bases remained unmatched. The CDR3 nucleotides read TGTGCCAGCAGGCGCCCGGGGGGTGTCTCCTACGAGCAGTACTTC. Translating it yields CASRRPGGVSYEQYF.

The chain uses TRBV9 and TRBJ2-7; TRBD1 matches 9 bases. There are 15 residues in the CDR3. V shed 0 bases, J shed 3 bases, and the junction held 4 bases outside the gene matches. The germline CDR1 and CDR2 sequences are SGDLS and YYNGEE. CDR3 residues: CASSVGTGANYEQYF. DNA for the CDR3: TGTGCCAGCAGCGTAGGGACAGGGGCGAACTACGAGCAGTACTTC.

This rearrangement joins TRBV18 to TRBJ2-7, with no clear D. V dropped 2 bases and J dropped 6 bases, with 8 bases sitting between them. The germline V gene has CDR1 KGHSH and CDR2 LQKENI. CDR3 length equals 12 residues. The CDR3 DNA follows: TGTGCCAGCTCACCAGTAGCTCGCGAGCAGTACTTC. Translating it yields CASSPVAREQYF.